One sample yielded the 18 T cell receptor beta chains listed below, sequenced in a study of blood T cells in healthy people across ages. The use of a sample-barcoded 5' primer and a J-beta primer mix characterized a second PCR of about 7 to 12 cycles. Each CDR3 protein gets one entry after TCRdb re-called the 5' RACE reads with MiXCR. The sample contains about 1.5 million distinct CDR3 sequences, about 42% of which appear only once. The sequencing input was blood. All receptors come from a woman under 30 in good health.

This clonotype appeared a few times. The CDR3 loop is CASTQGGPYEQYF. The CDR3 DNA sequence: TGTGCCAGCACCCAGGGGGGTCCCTACGAGCAGTACTTC. The rearrangement uses TRBV11-2 and TRBJ2-7; the D gene is possibly TRBD1 (7 bases). Trimming cost V 7 bases and J 2 bases, with 12 bases left between them. CDR3 size: 13 residues. CDR1 is SGHAT and CDR2 is FQNNGV in the germline V gene.

CDR3 bases: TGTGCCAACCTCAGTCCGAGAGTCTACGAGCAGTACTTC. This gives the protein CANLSPRVYEQYF. The V call is TRBV6-2 or TRBV6-3, the J call TRBJ2-7; no clear D gene. This CDR3 comprises 13 residues. The germline CDR1 and CDR2 sequences are MNHEY and SVGEGT. V was shortened by 10 bases and J by 3 bases, with 16 bases between the two germline ends.

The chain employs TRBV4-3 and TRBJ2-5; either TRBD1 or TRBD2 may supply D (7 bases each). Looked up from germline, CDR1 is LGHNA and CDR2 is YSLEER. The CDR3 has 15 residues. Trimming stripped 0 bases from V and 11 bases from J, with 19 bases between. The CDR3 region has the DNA TGCGCCAGCAGCCAAGATTCCGGGACAGCGGGGACTCAGTACTTC. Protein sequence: CASSQDSGTAGTQYF.

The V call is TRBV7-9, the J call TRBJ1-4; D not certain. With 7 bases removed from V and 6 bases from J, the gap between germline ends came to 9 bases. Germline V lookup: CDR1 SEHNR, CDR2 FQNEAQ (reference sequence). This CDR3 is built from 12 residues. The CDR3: CASTLVDEKLFF. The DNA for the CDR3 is TGTGCCAGCACTTTAGTCGATGAAAAACTGTTTTTT.

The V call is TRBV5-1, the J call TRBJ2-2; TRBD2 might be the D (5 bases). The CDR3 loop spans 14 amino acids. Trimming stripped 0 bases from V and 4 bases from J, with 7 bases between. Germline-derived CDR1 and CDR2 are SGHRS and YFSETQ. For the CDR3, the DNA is TGCGCCAGCAGCTTGGGAGGGTCCACCGGGGAGCTGTTTTTT. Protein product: CASSLGGSTGELFF.

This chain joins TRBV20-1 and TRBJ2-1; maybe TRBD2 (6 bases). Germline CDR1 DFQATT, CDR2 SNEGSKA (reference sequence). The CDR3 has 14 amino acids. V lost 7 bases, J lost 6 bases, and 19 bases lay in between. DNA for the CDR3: TGCAGTGGTTCCAGGACTCCGCGGGGCAATGAGCAGTTCTTC. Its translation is CSGSRTPRGNEQFF.

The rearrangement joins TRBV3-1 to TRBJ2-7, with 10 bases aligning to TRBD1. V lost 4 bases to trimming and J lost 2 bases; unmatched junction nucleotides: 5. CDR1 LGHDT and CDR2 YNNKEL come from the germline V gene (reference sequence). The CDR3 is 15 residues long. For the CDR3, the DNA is TGTGCCAGCAGCCCCTGGACAGGGGGGACCTACGAGCAGTACTTC. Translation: CASSPWTGGTYEQYF.

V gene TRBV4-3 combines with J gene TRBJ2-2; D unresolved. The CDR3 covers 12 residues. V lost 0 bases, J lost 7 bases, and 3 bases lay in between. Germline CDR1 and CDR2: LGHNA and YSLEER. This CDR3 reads CASSQEVGELFF. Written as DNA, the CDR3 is TGCGCCAGCAGCCAAGAGGTCGGGGAGCTGTTTTTT.

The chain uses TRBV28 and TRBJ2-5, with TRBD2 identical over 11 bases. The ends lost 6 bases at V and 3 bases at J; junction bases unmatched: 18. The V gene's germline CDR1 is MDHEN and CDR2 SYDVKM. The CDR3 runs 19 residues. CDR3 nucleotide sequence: TGTGCCAGCAGCATTATCTCCGGACTAGCGGGTTTTGGAGAAGAGACCCAGTACTTC. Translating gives CASSIISGLAGFGEETQYF.

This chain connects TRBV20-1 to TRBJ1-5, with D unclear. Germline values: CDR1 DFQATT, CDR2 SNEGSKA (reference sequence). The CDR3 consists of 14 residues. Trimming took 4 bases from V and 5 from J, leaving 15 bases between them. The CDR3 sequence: CSANRGSLDQPQHF. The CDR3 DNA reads TGCAGTGCTAACCGTGGTTCCTTAGATCAGCCCCAGCATTTT.

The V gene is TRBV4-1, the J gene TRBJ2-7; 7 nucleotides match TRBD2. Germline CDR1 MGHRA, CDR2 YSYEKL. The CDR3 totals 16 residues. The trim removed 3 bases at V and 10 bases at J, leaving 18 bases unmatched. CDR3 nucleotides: TGCGCCAGCAGCCACCAGCGGGGCAGGCTACAAGAGGCCCAGTACTTC. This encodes CASSHQRGRLQEAQYF.

The CDR3 reads CASSARGSLGGNEQFF. For the CDR3, the DNA is TGTGCCAGCAGCGCGAGGGGGTCTCTAGGGGGTAATGAGCAGTTCTTC. This sequence joins TRBV12-3 or TRBV12-4 and TRBJ2-1; D perhaps matches TRBD1 (6 bases). The CDR3 has 16 residues. V lost 6 bases and J lost 7, with 22 bases in between.

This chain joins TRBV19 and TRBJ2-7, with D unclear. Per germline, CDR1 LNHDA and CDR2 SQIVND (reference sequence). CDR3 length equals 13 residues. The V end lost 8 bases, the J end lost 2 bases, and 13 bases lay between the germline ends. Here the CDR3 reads CASPQAVTYEQYF. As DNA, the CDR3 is TGTGCCAGTCCTCAGGCAGTAACCTACGAGCAGTACTTC.

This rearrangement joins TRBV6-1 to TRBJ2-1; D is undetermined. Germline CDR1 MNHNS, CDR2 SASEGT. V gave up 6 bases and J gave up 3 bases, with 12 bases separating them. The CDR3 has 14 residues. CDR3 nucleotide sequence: TGTGCCAGCAGCGAGGTAGGGAACTACAATGAGCAGTTCTTC. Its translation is CASSEVGNYNEQFF.

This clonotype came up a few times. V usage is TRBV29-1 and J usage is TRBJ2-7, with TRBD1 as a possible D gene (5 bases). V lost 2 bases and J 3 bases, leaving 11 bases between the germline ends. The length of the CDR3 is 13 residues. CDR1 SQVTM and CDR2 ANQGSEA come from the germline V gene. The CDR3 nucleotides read TGCAGCGTTGAAACGCGACAGAGCTACGAGCAGTACTTC. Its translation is CSVETRQSYEQYF.

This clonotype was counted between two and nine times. The CDR3 coding sequence is TGTGCCAGCAGCTTCTTAAGGGCGGATACGCAGTATTTT. Its protein is CASSFLRADTQYF. The V and J genes are TRBV7-2 and TRBJ2-3, with unresolved D. The CDR3 totals 13 residues. V gave up 3 bases and J gave up 6 bases, with 10 bases separating them. CDR1 is SGHTA, CDR2 FQGNSA, per germline.

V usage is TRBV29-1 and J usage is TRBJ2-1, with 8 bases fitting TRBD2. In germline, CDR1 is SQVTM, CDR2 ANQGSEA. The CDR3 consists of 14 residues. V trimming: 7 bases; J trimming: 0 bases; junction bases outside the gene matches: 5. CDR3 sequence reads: CSALTSDSYNEQFF. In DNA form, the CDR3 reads TGCAGCGCGCTGACTAGCGACTCCTACAATGAGCAGTTCTTC.

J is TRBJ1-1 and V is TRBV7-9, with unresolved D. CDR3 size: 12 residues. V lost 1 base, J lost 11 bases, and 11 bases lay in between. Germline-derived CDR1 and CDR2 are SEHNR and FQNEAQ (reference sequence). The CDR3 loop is CASSLDRSTAFF. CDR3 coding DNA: TGTGCCAGCAGCTTAGATCGGTCCACGGCTTTCTTT.